The clone carrying this T cell receptor beta chain was seen many times. This sample was taken from a study of patients and donors after allogeneic stem cell transplantation. CDR1 and CDR2 from the germline V gene are SGHTA and FQGTGA. With 2 bases removed from V and 1 base from J, the gap between germline ends came to 8 bases. There are 14 residues in the CDR3. TCRdb reanalysed the RT-PCR reads using MiXCR and keeps one entry per CDR3 protein. The table records 20,000 or so distinct CDR3 sequences, around 5.3% of them present only once. Sequencing input: blood, either unsorted or a sorted T cell fraction (not recorded which). This clonotype was obtained from a human donor who was either an allogeneic HSCT recipient or a stem cell or donor lymphocyte infusion donor (not recorded which). It is not recorded whose cells these are; they may come from a transplant donor. This sequence joins TRBV7-3 and TRBJ2-5; D is perhaps TRBD1 or TRBD2 (5 bases each). DNA for the CDR3: TGTGCCAGCAGCTTACGGGGACCCCAAGAGACCCAGTACTTC. This encodes CASSLRGPQETQYF.